These 9 T cell receptor beta chains originate from one sample sequenced in a study of T-cell memory formation after mild COVID-19. MiXCR, run by TCRdb on the 5' RACE reads, gives a single entry per CDR3 protein. The table includes about 430,000 distinct CDR3 sequences, approximately 25% detected once. The sequenced material came from PBMCs or a T cell subset sorted from them (not recorded which). The receptors were gathered from an adult woman who had mild COVID-19 (a few samples of this study predate the infection). Cell type and time point are not known.

The chain recombines TRBV5-1 with TRBJ2-7; 9 bases are shared with TRBD1. Germline V gives CDR1 SGHRS, CDR2 YFSETQ. The ends lost 0 bases at V and 2 bases at J; junction bases unmatched: 6. CDR3 size: 16 residues. CDR3 in DNA: TGCGCCAGCAGCTTGGCCCCCGGGACAGGGACCTACGAGCAGTACTTC. It encodes CASSLAPGTGTYEQYF.

This clonotype was detected only a few times. V is TRBV9 and J is TRBJ1-2, with TRBD1 matching 10 bases. V lost 4 bases to trimming and J lost 2 bases; unmatched junction nucleotides: 5. Germline CDR1 and CDR2: SGDLS and YYNGEE. The CDR3 is 15 amino acids. CDR3 coding DNA: TGTGCCAGCAGCCCATGGACAGGGGGAAACTATGGCTACACCTTC. This sequence encodes CASSPWTGGNYGYTF.

V and J are TRBV12-3 or TRBV12-4 and TRBJ1-2; D gene unclear. With 6 bases removed from V and 5 bases from J, the gap between germline ends came to 22 bases. This CDR3 contains 16 residues. CDR3 sequence reads: CASSFAAGVYGYGYTF. The CDR3 nucleotides are TGTGCCAGCAGCTTTGCAGCTGGGGTCTATGGGTATGGCTACACCTTC.

The chain couples TRBV4-2 to TRBJ2-1, with D unresolved. The V gene lost 0 bases and the J gene lost 7 bases, with 10 bases spanning the gap. The CDR3 contains 14 residues. CDR1 is LGHNA and CDR2 is YNFKEQ in the germline V gene. The CDR3 spells CASSQDPRVNEQFF. The CDR3 bases are TGTGCCAGCAGCCAAGACCCAAGGGTGAATGAGCAGTTCTTC.

This clonotype showed up just a few times. The V and J genes are TRBV24-1 and TRBJ2-1; 8 nucleotides line up with TRBD2. The CDR3 loop spans 14 amino acids. Losses at the gene ends were 4 bases for V and 8 bases for J; bases not matched to a gene: 6. The germline V gene encodes CDR1 KGHDR and CDR2 SFDVKD. The CDR3 sequence is CATSEIGGVDEQFF. CDR3 nucleotide sequence: TGTGCCACCAGTGAAATCGGGGGGGTCGATGAGCAGTTCTTC.

This clonotype came up a few times. The rearrangement joins TRBV6-4 to TRBJ2-1; D perhaps matches TRBD2 (7 bases). The germline V gene encodes CDR1 MRHNA and CDR2 SNTAGT. Trimming cost V 2 bases and J 3 bases, with 11 bases left between them. This CDR3 spans 15 amino acids. CDR3 sequence: CASSDEGEGYNEQFF. The CDR3 DNA sequence: TGTGCCAGCAGTGACGAGGGGGAGGGCTACAATGAGCAGTTCTTC.

The V call is TRBV7-9, the J call TRBJ2-2, with D hard to call. Germline V gene sequence: CDR1 SEHNR, CDR2 FQNEAQ (reference sequence). The CDR3 contains 15 residues. V lost 6 bases to trimming and J lost 0 bases, with 11 bases between them. The CDR3 coding sequence is TGTGCCAGCAGTTCCCGAGACCCGAACACCGGGGAGCTGTTTTTT. Translation: CASSSRDPNTGELFF. The whole variable domain, filled in from reference TRBV7-9 and TRBJ2-2, reads DTGVSQNPRHKITKRGQNVTFRCDPISEHNRLYWYRQTLGQGPEFLTYFQNEAQLEKSRLLSDRFSAERPKGSFSTLEIQRTEQGDSAMYLCASSSRDPNTGELFFGEGSRLTVL.

This sequence joins TRBV6-1 and TRBJ1-5, with D possibly matching TRBD1 (6 bases). Per the germline V gene, CDR1 is MNHNS and CDR2 is SASEGT. The CDR3 totals 14 residues. Between the trimmed V and J ends, which lost 3 bases and 3 bases, there was a span of 9 bases. CDR3 DNA: TGTGCCAGCAGTGACGGACAGACCAATCAGCCCCAGCATTTT. Translation gives CASSDGQTNQPQHF.

The V and J genes are TRBV24-1 and TRBJ2-7; D is unresolved. CDR1 and CDR2 (germline): KGHDR, SFDVKD. The ends were cut back, 2 bases at V and 2 bases at J, with 12 bases in the middle. The CDR3 runs 15 residues. The CDR3 reads CATSDSGIGTYEQYF. The CDR3 DNA reads as TGTGCCACCAGTGATTCGGGCATTGGCACCTACGAGCAGTACTTC.